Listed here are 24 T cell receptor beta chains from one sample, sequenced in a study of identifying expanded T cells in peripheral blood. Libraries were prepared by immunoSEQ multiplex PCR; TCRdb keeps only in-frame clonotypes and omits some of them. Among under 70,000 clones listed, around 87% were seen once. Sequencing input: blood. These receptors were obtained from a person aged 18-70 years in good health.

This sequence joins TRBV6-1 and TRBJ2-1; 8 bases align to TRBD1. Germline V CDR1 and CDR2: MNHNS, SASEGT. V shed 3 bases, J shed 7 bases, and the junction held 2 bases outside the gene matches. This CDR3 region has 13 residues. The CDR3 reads CASSDRGLNEQFF. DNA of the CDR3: TGTGCCAGCAGTGACAGGGGGCTTAATGAGCAGTTCTTC.

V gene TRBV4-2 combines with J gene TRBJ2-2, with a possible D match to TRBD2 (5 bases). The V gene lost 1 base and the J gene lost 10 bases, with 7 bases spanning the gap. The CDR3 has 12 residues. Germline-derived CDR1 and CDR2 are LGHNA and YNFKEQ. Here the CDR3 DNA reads TGTGCCAGCAGCCAAGGGGGAGCGGAGCTGTTTTTT. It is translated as CASSQGGAELFF.

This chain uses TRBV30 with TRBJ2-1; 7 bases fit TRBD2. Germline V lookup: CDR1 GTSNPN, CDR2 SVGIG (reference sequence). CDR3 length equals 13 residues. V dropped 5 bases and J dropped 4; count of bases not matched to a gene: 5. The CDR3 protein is CAWRERGYNEQFF. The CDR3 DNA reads TGTGCCTGGCGGGAGCGGGGTTACAATGAGCAGTTCTTC.

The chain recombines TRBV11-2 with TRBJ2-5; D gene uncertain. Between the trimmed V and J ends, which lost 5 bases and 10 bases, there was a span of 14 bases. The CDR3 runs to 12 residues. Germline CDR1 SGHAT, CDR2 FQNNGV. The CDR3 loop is CASSQVFNDQYF. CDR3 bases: TGTGCCAGCAGCCAAGTCTTTAACGACCAGTACTTC.

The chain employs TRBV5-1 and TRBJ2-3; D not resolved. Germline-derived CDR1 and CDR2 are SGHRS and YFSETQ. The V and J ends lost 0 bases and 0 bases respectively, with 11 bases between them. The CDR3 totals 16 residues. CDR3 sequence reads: CASSLAPAVSTDTQYF. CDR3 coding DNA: TGCGCCAGCAGCTTGGCTCCGGCGGTCAGCACAGATACGCAGTATTTT.

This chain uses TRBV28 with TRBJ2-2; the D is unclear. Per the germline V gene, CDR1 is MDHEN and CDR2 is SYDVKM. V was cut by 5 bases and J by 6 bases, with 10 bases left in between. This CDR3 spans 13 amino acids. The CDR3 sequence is CASSPLVAGELFF. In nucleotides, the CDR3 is TGTGCCAGCAGTCCTCTGGTAGCCGGGGAGCTGTTTTTT.

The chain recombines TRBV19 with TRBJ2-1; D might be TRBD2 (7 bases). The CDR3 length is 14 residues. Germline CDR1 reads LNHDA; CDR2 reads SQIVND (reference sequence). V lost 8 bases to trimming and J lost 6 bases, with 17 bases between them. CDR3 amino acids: CASELAGAANEQFF. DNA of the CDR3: TGTGCCAGTGAACTTGCGGGGGCCGCCAATGAGCAGTTCTTC.

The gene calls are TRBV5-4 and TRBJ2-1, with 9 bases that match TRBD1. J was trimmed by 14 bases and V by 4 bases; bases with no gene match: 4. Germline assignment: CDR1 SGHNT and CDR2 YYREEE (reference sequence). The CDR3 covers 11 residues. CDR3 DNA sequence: TGTGCCAGCAGCGGGGACAGGGAGGAGTTCTTC. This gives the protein CASSGDREEFF.

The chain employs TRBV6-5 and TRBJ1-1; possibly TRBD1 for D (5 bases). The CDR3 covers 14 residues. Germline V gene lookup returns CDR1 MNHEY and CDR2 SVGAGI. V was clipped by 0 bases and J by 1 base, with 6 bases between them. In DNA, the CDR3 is TGTGCCAGCAGTTACTCAGGGGCGAACACTGAAGCTTTCTTT. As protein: CASSYSGANTEAFF.

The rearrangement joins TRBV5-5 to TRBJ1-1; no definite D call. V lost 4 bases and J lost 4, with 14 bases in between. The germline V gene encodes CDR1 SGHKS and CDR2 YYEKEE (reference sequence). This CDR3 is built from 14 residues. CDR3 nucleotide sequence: TGTGCCAGCAGCGGCACAAAAGGAAGCACTGAAGCTTTCTTT. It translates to CASSGTKGSTEAFF.

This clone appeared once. CDR3 protein: CASSLGPGGELFF. The CDR3 coding sequence is TGTGCCAGCAGCTTGGGACCGGGTGGGGAGCTGTTTTTT. The V call is TRBV5-6, the J call TRBJ2-2; D is unresolved. Trimming took off 0 bases at V and 8 bases at J, with 8 bases between the two ends. The CDR3 covers 13 residues. Germline lookup yields CDR1 SGHDT and CDR2 YYEEEE.

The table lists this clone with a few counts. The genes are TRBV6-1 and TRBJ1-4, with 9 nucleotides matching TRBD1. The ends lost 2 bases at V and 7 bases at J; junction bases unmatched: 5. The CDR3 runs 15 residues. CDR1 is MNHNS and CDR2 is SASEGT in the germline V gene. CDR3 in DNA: TGTGCCAGCAGTGAAATCACAGGGGGCGCTGAAAAACTGTTTTTT. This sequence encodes CASSEITGGAEKLFF.

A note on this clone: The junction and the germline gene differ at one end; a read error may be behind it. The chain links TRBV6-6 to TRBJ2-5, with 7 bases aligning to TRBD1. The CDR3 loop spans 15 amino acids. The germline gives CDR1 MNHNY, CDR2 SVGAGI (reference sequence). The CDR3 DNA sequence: TGTGCCAGCAGTGACTCAGACAGGGCCGGAGAGACCCAGTACTTC. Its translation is CASSDSDRAGETQYF.

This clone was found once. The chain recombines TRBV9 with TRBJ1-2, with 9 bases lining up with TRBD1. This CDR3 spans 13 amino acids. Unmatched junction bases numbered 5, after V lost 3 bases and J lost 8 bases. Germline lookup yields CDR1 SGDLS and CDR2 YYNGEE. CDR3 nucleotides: TGTGCCAGCAGCGCGACAGGGGGGTTCGGCTACACCTTC. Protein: CASSATGGFGYTF.

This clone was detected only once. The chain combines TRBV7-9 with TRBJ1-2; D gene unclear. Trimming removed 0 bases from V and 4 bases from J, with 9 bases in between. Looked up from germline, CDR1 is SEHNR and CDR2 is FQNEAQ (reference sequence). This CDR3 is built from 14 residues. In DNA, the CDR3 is TGTGCCAGCAGCTTAGCGTCAGAGCGCTATGGCTACACCTTC. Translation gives CASSLASERYGYTF.

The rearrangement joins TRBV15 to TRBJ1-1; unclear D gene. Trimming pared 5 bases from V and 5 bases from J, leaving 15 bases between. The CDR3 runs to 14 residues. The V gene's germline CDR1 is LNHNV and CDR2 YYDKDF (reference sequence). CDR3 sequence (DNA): TGTGCCACCAGCGAAGATGGGTTGAGGACTGAAGCTTTCTTT. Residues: CATSEDGLRTEAFF.

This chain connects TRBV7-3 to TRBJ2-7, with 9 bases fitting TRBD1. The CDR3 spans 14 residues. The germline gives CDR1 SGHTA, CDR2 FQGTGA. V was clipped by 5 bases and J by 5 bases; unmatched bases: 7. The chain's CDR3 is CASSPGTGFHEQYF. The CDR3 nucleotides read TGTGCCAGCAGCCCCGGGACAGGGTTCCACGAGCAGTACTTC.

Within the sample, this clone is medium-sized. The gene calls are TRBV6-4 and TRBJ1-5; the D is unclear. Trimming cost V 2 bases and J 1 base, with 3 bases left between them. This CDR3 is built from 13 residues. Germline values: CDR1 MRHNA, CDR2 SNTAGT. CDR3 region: CASSDRSNQPQHF. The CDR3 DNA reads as TGTGCCAGCAGTGACAGGAGCAATCAGCCCCAGCATTTT.

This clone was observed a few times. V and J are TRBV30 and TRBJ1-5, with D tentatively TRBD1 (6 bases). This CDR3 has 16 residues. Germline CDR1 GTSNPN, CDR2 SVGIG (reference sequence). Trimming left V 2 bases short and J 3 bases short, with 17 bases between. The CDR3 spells CAWSPISWGLNQPQHF. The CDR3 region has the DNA TGTGCCTGGAGTCCGATTTCGTGGGGGCTCAATCAGCCCCAGCATTTT.

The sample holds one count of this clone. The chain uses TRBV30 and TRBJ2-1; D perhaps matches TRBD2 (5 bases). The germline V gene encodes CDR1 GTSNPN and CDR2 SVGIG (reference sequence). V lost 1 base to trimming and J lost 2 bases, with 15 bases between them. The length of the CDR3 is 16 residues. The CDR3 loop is CAWSGIGVAAYNEQFF. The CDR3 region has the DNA TGTGCCTGGAGTGGAATCGGGGTGGCAGCCTACAATGAGCAGTTCTTC.

The CDR3 nucleotides read TGTGCCAGCAGTTTAGCTGGAAACACCATATATTTT. It encodes CASSLAGNTIYF. The chain carries TRBV28 and TRBJ1-3; D is undetermined. The CDR3 loop spans 12 amino acids. CDR1 MDHEN and CDR2 SYDVKM come from the germline V gene. V gave up 2 bases and J gave up 2 bases, with 1 base separating them.

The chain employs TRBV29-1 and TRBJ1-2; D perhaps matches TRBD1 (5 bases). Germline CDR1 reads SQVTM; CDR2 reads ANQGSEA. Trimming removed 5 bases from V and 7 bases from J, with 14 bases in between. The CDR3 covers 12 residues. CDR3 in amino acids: CSVPTGVSGYTF. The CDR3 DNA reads TGCAGCGTTCCTACGGGGGTATCTGGCTACACCTTC.

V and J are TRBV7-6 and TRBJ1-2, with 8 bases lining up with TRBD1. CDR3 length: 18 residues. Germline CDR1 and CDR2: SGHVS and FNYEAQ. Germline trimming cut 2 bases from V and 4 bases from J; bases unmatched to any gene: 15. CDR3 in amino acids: CASSLSPPGGEGIYGYTF. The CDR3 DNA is TGTGCCAGCAGCTTATCTCCCCCAGGGGGCGAGGGTATCTATGGCTACACCTTC.

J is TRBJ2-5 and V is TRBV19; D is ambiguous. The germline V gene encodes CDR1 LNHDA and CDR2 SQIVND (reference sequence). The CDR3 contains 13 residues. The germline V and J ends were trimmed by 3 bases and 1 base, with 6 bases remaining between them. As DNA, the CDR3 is TGTGCCAGTAGTATGACATTCCAAGAGACCCAGTACTTC. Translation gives CASSMTFQETQYF.